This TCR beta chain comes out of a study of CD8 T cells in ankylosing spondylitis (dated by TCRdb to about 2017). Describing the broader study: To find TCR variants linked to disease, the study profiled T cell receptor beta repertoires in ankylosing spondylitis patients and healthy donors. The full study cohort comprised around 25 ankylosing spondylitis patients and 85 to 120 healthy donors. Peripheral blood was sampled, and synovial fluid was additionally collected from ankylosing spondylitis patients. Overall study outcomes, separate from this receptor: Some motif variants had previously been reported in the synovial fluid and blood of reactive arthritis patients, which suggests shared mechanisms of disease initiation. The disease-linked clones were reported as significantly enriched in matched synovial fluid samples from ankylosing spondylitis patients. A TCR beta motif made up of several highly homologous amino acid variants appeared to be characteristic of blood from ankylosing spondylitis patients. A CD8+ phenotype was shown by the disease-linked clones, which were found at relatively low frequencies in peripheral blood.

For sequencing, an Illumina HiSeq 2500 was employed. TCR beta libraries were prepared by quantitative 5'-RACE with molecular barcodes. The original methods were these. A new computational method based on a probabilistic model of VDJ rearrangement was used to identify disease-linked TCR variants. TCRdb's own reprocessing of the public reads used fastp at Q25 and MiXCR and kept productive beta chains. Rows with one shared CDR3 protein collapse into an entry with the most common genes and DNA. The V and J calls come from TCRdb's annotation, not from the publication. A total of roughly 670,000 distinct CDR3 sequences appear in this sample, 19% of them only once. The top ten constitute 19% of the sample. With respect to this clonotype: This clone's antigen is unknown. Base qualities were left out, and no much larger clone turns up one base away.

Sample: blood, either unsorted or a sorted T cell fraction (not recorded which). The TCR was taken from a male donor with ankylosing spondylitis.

The CDR3 loop reads CASNNKRDQPQHF. The DNA sequence is given as TGTGCCAGCAATAATAAGCGGGATCAGCCCCAGCATTTT. In this chain, TRBV6-1 is recombined with TRBJ1-5, with no reliable assignment of the D segment. V drops 7 bases and J drops 5 bases, leaving 12 bases in between. From a lookup of the germline V gene, CDR1 and CDR2 are MNHNS and SASEGT. From cysteine to phenylalanine, the CDR3 is 13 amino acids long. CDR3 DNA only is kept here, 39 bases in frame from base 1.